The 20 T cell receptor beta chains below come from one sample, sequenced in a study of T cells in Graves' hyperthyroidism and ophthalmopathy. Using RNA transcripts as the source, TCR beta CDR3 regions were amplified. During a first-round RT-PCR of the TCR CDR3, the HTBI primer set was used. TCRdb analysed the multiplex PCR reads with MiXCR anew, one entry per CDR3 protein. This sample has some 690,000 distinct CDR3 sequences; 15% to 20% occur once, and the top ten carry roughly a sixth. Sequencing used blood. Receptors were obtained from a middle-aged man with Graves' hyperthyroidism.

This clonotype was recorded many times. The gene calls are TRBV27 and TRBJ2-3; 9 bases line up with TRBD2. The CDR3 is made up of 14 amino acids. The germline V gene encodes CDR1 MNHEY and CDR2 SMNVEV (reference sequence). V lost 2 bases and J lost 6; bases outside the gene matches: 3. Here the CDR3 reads CASSLAGGRDTQYF. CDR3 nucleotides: TGTGCCAGCAGTTTAGCGGGAGGGAGGGATACGCAGTATTTT.

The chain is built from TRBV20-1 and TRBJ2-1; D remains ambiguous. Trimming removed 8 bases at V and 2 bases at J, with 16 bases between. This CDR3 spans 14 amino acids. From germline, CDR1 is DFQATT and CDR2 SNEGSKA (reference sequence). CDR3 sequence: CSSSRLLTYNEQFF. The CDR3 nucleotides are TGCAGTTCATCTAGGCTCTTAACCTACAATGAGCAGTTCTTC.

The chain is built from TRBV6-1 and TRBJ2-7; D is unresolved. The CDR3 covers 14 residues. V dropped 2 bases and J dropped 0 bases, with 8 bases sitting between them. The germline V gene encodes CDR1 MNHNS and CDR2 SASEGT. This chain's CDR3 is CASSEQQTSYEQYF. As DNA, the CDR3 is TGTGCCAGCAGTGAACAACAAACCTCCTACGAGCAGTACTTC.

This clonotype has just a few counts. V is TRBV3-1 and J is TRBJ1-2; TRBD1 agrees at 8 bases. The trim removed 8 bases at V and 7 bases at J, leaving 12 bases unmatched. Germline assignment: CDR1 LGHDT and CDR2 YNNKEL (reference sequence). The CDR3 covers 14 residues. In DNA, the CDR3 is TGTGCCAGCGGCTGGGACAGGTCTGCAGGTGGCTACACCTTC. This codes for CASGWDRSAGGYTF.

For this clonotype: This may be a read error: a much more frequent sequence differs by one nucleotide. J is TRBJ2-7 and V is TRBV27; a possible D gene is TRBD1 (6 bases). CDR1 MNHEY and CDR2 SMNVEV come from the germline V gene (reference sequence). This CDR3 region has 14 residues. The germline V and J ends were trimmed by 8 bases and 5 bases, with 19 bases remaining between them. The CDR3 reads CASSLEGVSNEQYF. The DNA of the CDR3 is TGTGCCAGCTCCCTAGAGGGGGTGTCTAACGAGCAGTACTTC.

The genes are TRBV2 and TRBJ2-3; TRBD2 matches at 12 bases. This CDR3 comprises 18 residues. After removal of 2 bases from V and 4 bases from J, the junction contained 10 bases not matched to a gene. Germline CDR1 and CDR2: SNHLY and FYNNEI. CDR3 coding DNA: TGTGCCAGCAGTGAAAGCCAGTCGACTAGCGGGAGAGCAGATACGCAGTATTTT. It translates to CASSESQSTSGRADTQYF.

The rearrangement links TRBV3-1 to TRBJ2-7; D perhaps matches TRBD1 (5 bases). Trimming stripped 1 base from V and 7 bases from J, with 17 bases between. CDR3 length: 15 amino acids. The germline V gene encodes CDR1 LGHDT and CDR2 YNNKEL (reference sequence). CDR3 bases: TGTGCCAGCAGCCAAGCAGACAGTGGGGTGGAGGAGCAGTACTTC. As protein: CASSQADSGVEEQYF.

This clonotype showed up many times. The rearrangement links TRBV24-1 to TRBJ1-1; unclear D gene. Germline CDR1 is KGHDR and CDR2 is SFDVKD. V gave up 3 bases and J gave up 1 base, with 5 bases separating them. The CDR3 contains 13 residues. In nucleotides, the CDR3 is TGTGCCACCAGTGATGGTGGGAACACTGAAGCTTTCTTT. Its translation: CATSDGGNTEAFF.

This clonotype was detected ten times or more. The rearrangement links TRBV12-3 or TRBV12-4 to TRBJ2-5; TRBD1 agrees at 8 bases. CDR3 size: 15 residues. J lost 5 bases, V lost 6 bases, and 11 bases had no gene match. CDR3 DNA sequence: TGTGCCAGCAGCAGAGACCAGGGGGCACGGGAGACCCAGTACTTC. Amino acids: CASSRDQGARETQYF.

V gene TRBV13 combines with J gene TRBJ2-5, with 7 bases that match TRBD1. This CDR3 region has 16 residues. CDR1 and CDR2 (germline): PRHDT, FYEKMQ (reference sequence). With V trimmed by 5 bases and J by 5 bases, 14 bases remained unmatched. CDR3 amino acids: CASSQRTGVGPETQYF. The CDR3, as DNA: TGTGCCAGCAGCCAACGGACAGGAGTGGGACCGGAGACCCAGTACTTC.

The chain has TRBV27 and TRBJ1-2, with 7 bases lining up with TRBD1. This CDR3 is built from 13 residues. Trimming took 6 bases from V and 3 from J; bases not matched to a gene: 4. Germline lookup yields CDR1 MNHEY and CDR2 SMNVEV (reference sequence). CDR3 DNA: TGTGCCAGCAGGAAGGACAGGCACTATGGCTACACCTTC. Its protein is CASRKDRHYGYTF.

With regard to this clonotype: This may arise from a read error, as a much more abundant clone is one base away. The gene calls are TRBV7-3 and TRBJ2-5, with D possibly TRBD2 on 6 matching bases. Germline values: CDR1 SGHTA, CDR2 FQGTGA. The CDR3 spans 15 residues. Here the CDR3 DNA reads TGTGCCGGCAGCTTAGGAGACTTCGGAGGGGAGACCCAGTACTTC. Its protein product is CAGSLGDFGGETQYF.

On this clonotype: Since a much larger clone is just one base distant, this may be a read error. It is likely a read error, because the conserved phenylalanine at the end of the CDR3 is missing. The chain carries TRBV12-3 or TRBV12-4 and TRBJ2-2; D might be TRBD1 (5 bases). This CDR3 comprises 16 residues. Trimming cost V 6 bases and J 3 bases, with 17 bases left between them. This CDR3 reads CASSPTVYLDTGELFI. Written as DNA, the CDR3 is TGTGCCAGCAGCCCGACAGTATACCTGGACACCGGGGAGCTGTTTATT.

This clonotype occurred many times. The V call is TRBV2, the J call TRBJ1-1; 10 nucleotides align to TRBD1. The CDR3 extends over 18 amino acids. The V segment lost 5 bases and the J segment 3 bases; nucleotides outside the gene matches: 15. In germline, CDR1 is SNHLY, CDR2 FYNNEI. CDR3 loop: CASSIPGTGANWYTEAFF. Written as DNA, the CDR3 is TGTGCCAGCAGTATCCCTGGGACAGGGGCCAATTGGTACACTGAAGCTTTCTTT.

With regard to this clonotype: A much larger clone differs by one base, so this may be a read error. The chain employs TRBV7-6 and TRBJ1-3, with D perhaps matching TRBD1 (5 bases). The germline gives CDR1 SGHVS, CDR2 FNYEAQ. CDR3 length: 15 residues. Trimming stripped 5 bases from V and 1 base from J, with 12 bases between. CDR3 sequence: CASSPTVDSGNTIYF. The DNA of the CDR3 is TGTGCCAGCAGCCCGACAGTCGATTCTGGAAACACCATATATTTT.

The CDR3 nucleotides are TGTGCCAGCAGCTTGGTGTCTAGCGGAAACGTCCTGACTTTC. Translated: CASSLVSSGNVLTF. This chain links TRBV5-6 with TRBJ2-6, with 7 bases fitting TRBD2. The germline V gene has CDR1 SGHDT and CDR2 YYEEEE. J gave up 10 bases and V 0 bases, and 4 bases lay outside the gene matches. This CDR3 is built from 14 residues.

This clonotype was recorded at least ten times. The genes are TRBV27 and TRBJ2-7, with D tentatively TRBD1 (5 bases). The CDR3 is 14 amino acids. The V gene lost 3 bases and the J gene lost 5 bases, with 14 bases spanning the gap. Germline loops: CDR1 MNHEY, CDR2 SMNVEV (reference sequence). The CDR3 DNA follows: TGTGCCAGCAGTTTTCCTGAGAACAGGAACGAGCAGTACTTC. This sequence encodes CASSFPENRNEQYF.

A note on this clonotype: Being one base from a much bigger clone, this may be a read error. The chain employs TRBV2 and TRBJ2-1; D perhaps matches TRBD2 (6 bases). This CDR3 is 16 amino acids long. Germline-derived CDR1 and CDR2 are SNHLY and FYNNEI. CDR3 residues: CASRGLAGNPYNEQLF. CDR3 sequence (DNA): TGTGCCAGCAGGGGACTCGCGGGGAACCCCTACAATGAGCAGCTCTTC.

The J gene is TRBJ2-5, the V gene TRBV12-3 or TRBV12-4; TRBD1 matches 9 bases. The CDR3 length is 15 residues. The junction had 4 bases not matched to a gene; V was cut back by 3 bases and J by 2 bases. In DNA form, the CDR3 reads TGTGCCAGCAGTTTGGGACAGGGCCTACAAGAGACCCAGTACTTC. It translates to CASSLGQGLQETQYF.

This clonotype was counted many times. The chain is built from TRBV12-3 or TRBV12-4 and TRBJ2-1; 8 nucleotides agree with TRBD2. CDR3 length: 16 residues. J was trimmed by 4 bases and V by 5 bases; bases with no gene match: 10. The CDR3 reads CASSPRLARIYNEQFF. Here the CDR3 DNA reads TGTGCCAGCAGTCCCCGACTAGCGAGAATATACAATGAGCAGTTCTTC.